This T cell receptor beta chain was recorded in a study of graft-versus-host responses after intestinal transplantation. At the level of the study: Each transplant was multivisceral, liver-intestinal, or isolated intestinal. Every recipient underwent anti-thymocyte globulin induction, then tacrolimus and steroids for roughly 3 years. Study-wide findings and caveats: Investigators detected GvH clones in recipient marrow, with some emerging earlier in ileum or blood. The presence of high graft-versus-host to host-versus-graft clonal ratios in allografts characterized patients with graft-donor T cell macrochimerism.

Germline CDR1 reads SGHAT; CDR2 reads FQNNGV. The CDR3 loop spans 18 amino acids. The junction had 19 bases not matched to a gene; V was cut back by 5 bases and J by 4 bases. The assay was immunoSEQ multiplex PCR, and TCRdb's table has in-frame clones only and misses some. The sample yields approximately 90,000 clones, about nine tenths seen once. On this clone: The antigen remains unidentified.

This chain links TRBV11-2 with TRBJ1-2, with TRBD1 matching 7 bases. The starting material was unstimulated CD4+ T cells sorted from spleen or lymph node cells, obtained before transplant. The receptor comes from a human donor who was the organ donor for an intestinal transplant. In DNA form, the CDR3 reads TGTGCCAGCAGCCCCGAGAGGGGCAGGGGGTACACTTTCTATGGCTACACCTTC. It is translated as CASSPERGRGYTFYGYTF.